This T cell receptor (beta chain) originates from a study of T cell repertoires in cytomegalovirus infection. Study at large: CMV infection plus the matching HLA type was flagged by public TCR beta signatures. Study-level findings and limits: Carriers of CMV and the relevant HLA type were discriminated by public TCR beta frequency. Dominating the ex vivo response were HLA-C-restricted CMV-specific TCR beta clonotypes.

The CDR3 runs 15 residues. V dropped 2 bases and J dropped 6 bases, with 17 bases sitting between them. Germline V gene sequence: CDR1 MDHEN, CDR2 SYDVKM. Note on this clonotype: Its specificity is unknown.

TCRdb used MiXCR to reprocess the reads, holding one entry per CDR3 protein. The data show some 250,000 distinct CDR3 sequences, around 8.7% seen once. V usage is TRBV28 and J usage is TRBJ2-7; TRBD1 or TRBD2 may be the D gene (7 bases each). The clonotype comes from a human donor in good health (CMV status not recorded). Some clones in this sample may be carry-over from other donors' samples. Sequencing was performed on PBMCs. This CDR3 is CASSLGGGRGGEQYF. CDR3 bases: TGTGCCAGCAGTTTAGGGGGGGGCAGGGGGGGCGAGCAGTACTTC.